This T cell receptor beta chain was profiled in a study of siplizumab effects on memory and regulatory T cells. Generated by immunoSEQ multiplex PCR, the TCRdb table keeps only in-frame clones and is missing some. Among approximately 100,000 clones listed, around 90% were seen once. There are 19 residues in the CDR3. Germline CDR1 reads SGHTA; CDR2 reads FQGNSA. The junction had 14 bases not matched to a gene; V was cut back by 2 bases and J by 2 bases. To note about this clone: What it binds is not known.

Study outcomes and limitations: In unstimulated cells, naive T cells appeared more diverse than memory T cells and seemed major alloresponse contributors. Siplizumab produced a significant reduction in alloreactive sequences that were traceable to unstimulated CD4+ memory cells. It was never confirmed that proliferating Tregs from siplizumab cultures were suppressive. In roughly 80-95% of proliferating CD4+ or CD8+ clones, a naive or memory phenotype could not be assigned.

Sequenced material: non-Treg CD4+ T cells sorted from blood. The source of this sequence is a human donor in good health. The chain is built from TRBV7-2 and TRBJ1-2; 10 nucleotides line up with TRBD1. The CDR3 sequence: CASSLRRPGQGIINYGYTF. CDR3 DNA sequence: TGTGCCAGCAGCTTACGGAGACCGGGACAGGGGATCATCAACTATGGCTACACCTTC. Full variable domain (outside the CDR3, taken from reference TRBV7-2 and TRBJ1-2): GAGVSQSPSNKVTEKGKDVELRCDPISGHTALYWYRQSLGQGLEFLIYFQGNSAPDKSGLPSDRFSAERTGGSVSTLTIQRTQQEDSAVYLCASSLRRPGQGIINYGYTFGSGTRLTVV.